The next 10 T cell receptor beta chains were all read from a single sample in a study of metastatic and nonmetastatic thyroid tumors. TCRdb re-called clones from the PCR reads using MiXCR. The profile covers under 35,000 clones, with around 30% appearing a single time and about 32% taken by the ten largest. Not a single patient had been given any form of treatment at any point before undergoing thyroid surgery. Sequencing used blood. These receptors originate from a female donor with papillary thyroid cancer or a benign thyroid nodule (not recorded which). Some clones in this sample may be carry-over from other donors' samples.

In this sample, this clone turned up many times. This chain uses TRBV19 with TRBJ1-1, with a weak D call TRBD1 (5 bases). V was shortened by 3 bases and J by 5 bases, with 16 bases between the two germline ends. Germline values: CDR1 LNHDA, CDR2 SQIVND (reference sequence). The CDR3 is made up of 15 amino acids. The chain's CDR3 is CASSIGTRGGTEAFF. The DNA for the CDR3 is TGTGCCAGTAGTATCGGGACTCGGGGGGGGACTGAAGCTTTCTTT. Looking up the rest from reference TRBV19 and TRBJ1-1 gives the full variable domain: DGGITQSPKYLFRKEGQNVTLSCEQNLNHDAMYWYRQDPGQGLRLIYYSQIVNDFQKGDIAEGYSVSREKKESFPLTVTSAQKNPTAFYLCASSIGTRGGTEAFFGQGTRLTVV.

DNA for the CDR3: TGTGCCAGCAGTGTCACGAGCGGCACTGATCGTACTCAGTATTTT. Amino acids: CASSVTSGTDRTQYF. The genes are TRBV2 and TRBJ2-3; D might be TRBD2 (5 bases). Trimming removed 4 bases at V and 12 bases at J, with 23 bases between. The CDR3 is 15 residues long. Germline assignment: CDR1 SNHLY and CDR2 FYNNEI.

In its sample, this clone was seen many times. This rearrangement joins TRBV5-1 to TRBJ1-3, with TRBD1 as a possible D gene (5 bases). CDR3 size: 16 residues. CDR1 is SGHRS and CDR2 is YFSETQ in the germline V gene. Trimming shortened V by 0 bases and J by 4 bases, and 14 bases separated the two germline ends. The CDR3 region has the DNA TGCGCCAGCAGCTTGGAAGGAGGGGCAGTGGGAAACACCATATATTTT. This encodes CASSLEGGAVGNTIYF.

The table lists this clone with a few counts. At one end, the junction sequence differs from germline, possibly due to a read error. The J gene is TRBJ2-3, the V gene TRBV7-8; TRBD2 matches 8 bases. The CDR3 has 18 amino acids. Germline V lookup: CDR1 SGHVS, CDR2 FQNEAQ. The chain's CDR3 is CASSSRGLELGRTDTQYF. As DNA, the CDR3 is TGTGCCAGCAGCTCAAGGGGACTAGAACTCGGACGGACAGACACGCAGTATTTT.

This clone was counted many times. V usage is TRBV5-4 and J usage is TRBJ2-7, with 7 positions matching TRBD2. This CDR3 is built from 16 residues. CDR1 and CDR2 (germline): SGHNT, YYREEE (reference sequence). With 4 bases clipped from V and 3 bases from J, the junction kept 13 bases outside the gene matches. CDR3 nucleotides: TGTGCCAGCAGCGCGGGAGCCCCCAGTGCCGGCTACGAGCAGTACTTC. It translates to CASSAGAPSAGYEQYF.

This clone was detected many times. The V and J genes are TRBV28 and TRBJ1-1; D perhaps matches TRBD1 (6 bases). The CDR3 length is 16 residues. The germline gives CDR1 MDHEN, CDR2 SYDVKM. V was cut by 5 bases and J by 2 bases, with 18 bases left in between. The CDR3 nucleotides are TGTGCCAGCAGTGCAGCGGGACACGTATACAACACTGAAGCTTTCTTT. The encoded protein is CASSAAGHVYNTEAFF. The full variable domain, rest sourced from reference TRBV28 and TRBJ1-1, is DVKVTQSSRYLVKRTGEKVFLECVQDMDHENMFWYRQDPGLGLRLIYFSYDVKMKEKGDIPEGYSVSREKKERFSLILESASTNQTSMYLCASSAAGHVYNTEAFFGQGTRLTVV.

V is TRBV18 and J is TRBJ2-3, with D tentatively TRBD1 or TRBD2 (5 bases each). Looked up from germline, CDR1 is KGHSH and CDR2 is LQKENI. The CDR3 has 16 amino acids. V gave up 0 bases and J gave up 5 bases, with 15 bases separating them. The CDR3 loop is CASSPPGPSCRDTQYF. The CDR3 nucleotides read TGTGCCAGCTCACCACCGGGACCTAGTTGTAGAGATACGCAGTATTTT.

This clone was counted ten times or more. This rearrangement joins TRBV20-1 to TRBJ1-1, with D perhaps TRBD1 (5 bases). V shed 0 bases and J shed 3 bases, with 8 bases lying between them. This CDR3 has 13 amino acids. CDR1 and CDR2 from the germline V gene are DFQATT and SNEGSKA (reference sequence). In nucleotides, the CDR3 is TGCAGTGCTAGAGACCAGGGATACACTGAAGCTTTCTTT. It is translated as CSARDQGYTEAFF.

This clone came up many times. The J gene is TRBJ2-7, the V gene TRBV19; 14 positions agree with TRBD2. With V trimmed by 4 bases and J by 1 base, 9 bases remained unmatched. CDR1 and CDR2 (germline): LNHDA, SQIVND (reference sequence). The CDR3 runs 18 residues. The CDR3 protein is CASSTPGLAGVSSYEQYF. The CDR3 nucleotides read TGTGCCAGTAGTACCCCGGGACTAGCGGGAGTATCGTCCTACGAGCAGTACTTC.

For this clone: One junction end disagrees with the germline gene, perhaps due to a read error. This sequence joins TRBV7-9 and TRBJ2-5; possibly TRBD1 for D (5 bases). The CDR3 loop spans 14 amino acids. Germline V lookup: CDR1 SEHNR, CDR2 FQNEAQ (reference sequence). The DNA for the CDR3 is TGTGCCAGCAGGAGAAAGGGGCCTCAAGAGACCAAGTACTTC. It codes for CASRRKGPQETKYF.